This TCR beta chain appears in the sequencing data of a study of control samples from healthy donors and cancer patients. Clones were read by immunoSEQ multiplex PCR, and TCRdb kept only the in-frame ones, dropping some. This table holds about 140,000 clones, 92% found once. A remark on this clone: The same CDR3 also results from other DNA sequences found in this sample.

V was clipped by 3 bases and J by 3 bases, with 6 bases between them. In germline, CDR1 is DFQATT, CDR2 SNEGSKA (reference sequence). The CDR3 spans 11 residues. The sequenced sample consisted of blood. The TCR originated in a man aged 25-45 years in good health. This chain uses TRBV20-1 with TRBJ2-7, with D uncertain. In DNA, the CDR3 is TGCAGTGCTAGTGGTGGCTACGAGCAGTACTTC. Protein product: CSASGGYEQYF.